This T cell receptor beta chain was obtained from a study of blood T cell repertoires in COVID-19. V was shortened by 2 bases and J by 1 base, with 10 bases between the two germline ends. The CDR3 spans 14 residues. From germline, CDR1 is GTSNPN and CDR2 SVGIG (reference sequence). Measured with immunoSEQ multiplex PCR; TCRdb has only the in-frame clones, and not every one. This sample has 200,000 or so clones, with roughly 88% found just once. The source material was PBMCs or T cells enriched from blood (not recorded which). The sequence was obtained from a woman aged 25 to 39 who had been exposed to COVID-19. The chain links TRBV30 to TRBJ2-3; TRBD2 is a possible D gene (5 bases). Here the CDR3 reads CAWSTAGRTDTQYF. CDR3 DNA: TGTGCCTGGAGTACCGCGGGCCGCACAGATACGCAGTATTTT.